The 2 T cell receptor beta chains listed next were all sequenced from one sample in a study of tumor-infiltrating lymphocytes in primary liver carcinoma. Co-extraction yielded RNA and DNA from roughly 21-30 mg of unsorted bulk tissue. The authors made TCR beta cDNA from around 500 ng total RNA with a constant-region primer. Nested multiplex PCR, run for three rounds with slightly modified ARM-PCR, yielded TCR beta libraries. TRBV1-TRBV30 forward primers paired with a C-beta reverse primer were used in the first two PCR rounds, which ran about 11 cycles each. TCRdb reanalysed the multiplex PCR reads using MiXCR and keeps one entry per CDR3 protein. The data show approximately 110,000 distinct CDR3 sequences, roughly 85% seen once. The sequenced sample was liver tumor tissue from sampling region 3. The subset is: tumor region T3, left-lateral pole. These receptors originate from a man aged 35-49 years with primary liver carcinoma and hepatitis B virus infection.

This clonotype occurred once. An end of the junction does not agree with germline; a read error may underlie this. CDR3 residues: CASSIGTFGKETQYF. The CDR3 bases are TGTGCCAGCTCTATCGGGACCTTCGGCAAAGAGACCCAATACTTC. The rearrangement uses TRBV5-5 and TRBJ2-5, with D perhaps being TRBD1 or TRBD2 (5 bases each). The V gene's germline CDR1 is SGHKS and CDR2 YYEKEE (reference sequence). CDR3 length: 15 residues. Drawing the rest from reference TRBV5-5 and TRBJ2-5, the complete variable domain is DAGVTQSPTHLIKTRGQQVTLRCSPISGHKSVSWYQQVLGQGPQFIFQYYEKEERGRGNFPDRFSARQFPNYSSELNVNALLLGDSALYLCASSIGTFGKETQYFGPGTRLLVL.

For this clonotype: Because it lacks the conserved phenylalanine or tryptophan at the end, this CDR3 is likely a read error. The rearrangement links TRBV11-2 to TRBJ2-6; the match to TRBD1 covers 8 bases. CDR3 size: 21 residues. The germline V gene encodes CDR1 SGHAT and CDR2 FQNNGV. The CDR3 loop reads CASSMGRDRGISLSGTNVLTL. CDR3 in DNA: TGTGCCAGCAGCATGGGGCGAGACAGGGGCATTTCCCTCTCTGGGACCAACGTACTGACTCTC.